These 22 T cell receptor beta chains were all obtained from the same sample, sequenced in a study of T cells in Graves' hyperthyroidism and ophthalmopathy. RNA transcripts served as the template for amplifying TCR beta CDR3 regions. TCR CDR3 regions were first amplified by RT-PCR with HTBI primers. TCRdb fed the multiplex PCR reads into MiXCR, producing one record per CDR3 protein. The table lists over 300,000 distinct CDR3 sequences, over 11% of them singletons. Sequencing used blood. The origin of the receptors is a woman aged 55 to 70 with Graves' hyperthyroidism.

In its sample, this clonotype was seen a few times. The chain combines TRBV7-9 with TRBJ1-2; D unclear. Looked up from germline, CDR1 is SEHNR and CDR2 is FQNEAQ (reference sequence). The CDR3 totals 16 residues. V dropped 6 bases and J dropped 1 base, with 18 bases sitting between them. The CDR3 DNA reads as TGTGCCAGCAGTTCCCATTCCGAGTCTAATAACTATGGCTACACCTTC. Its protein product is CASSSHSESNNYGYTF.

This clonotype was counted a few times. The chain couples TRBV19 to TRBJ2-3; D remains unclear. V was pared by 6 bases and J by 6 bases, with 7 bases between. The length of the CDR3 is 11 residues. Germline assignment: CDR1 LNHDA and CDR2 SQIVND (reference sequence). CDR3 protein: CASRFSDTQYF. For the CDR3, the DNA is TGTGCCAGTAGGTTCAGCGATACGCAGTATTTT.

The chain recombines TRBV29-1 with TRBJ2-7; D is ambiguous. Germline V gene sequence: CDR1 SQVTM, CDR2 ANQGSEA. CDR3 length: 13 amino acids. The V end was cut by 1 base, the J end by 3 bases, with 10 bases between. DNA of the CDR3: TGCAGCGTTGAAGTCCAGGAAGGCTACGAGCAGTACTTC. Its protein product is CSVEVQEGYEQYF.

This clonotype was detected many times. The chain recombines TRBV7-2 with TRBJ1-5, with D perhaps TRBD1 (5 bases). V shed 1 base and J shed 2 bases, with 9 bases lying between them. CDR1 is SGHTA, CDR2 FQGNSA, per germline. The length of the CDR3 is 15 residues. The CDR3 spells CASSLEGRGNQPQHF. The CDR3 DNA follows: TGTGCCAGCAGCTTAGAGGGGCGTGGCAATCAGCCCCAGCATTTT.

This clonotype was detected a few times. One base away lies a much larger clone, so this may be a sequencing read error. The chain carries TRBV18 and TRBJ2-5; D call uncertain. The CDR3 is 16 residues long. Germline V gene sequence: CDR1 KGHSH, CDR2 LQKENI. With 6 bases removed from V and 3 bases from J, the gap between germline ends came to 20 bases. CDR3 coding DNA: TGTGCCAGCTCGGCTACCACCTGGTGCATGGAAGAGACCCAGTACTTC. This gives the protein CASSATTWCMEETQYF.

This clonotype was observed many times. This chain connects TRBV7-9 to TRBJ2-7, with TRBD1 as a possible D gene (5 bases). The CDR3 is made up of 13 amino acids. V gave up 5 bases and J gave up 4 bases, with 12 bases separating them. CDR1 and CDR2 from the germline V gene are SEHNR and FQNEAQ (reference sequence). For the CDR3, the DNA is TGTGCCAGCAGCCCCGGACATACTTACGAGCAGTACTTC. This codes for CASSPGHTYEQYF.

This clonotype turned up a few times. The chain has TRBV2 and TRBJ2-7, with D possibly being TRBD1 (5 bases). Per germline, CDR1 SNHLY and CDR2 FYNNEI. V was cut by 6 bases and J by 5 bases, with 11 bases left in between. CDR3 length: 12 amino acids. The CDR3 loop reads CASRGQGNEQYF. Written as DNA, the CDR3 is TGTGCCAGCAGGGGGCAGGGAAACGAGCAGTACTTC.

The chain is built from TRBV4-2 and TRBJ2-1; D gene uncertain. The germline CDR1 and CDR2 sequences are LGHNA and YNFKEQ. The CDR3 spans 14 residues. Trimming stripped 1 base from V and 2 bases from J, with 6 bases between. CDR3 nucleotides: TGTGCCAGCAGCCAAGGGGGTACCTACAATGAGCAGTTCTTC. This codes for CASSQGGTYNEQFF.

This clonotype was observed many times. The chain couples TRBV2 to TRBJ2-5; TRBD1 or TRBD2 may be the D gene (5 bases each). V lost 6 bases to trimming and J lost 5 bases, with 16 bases between them. The CDR3 totals 14 residues. Per germline, CDR1 SNHLY and CDR2 FYNNEI. The CDR3 region has the DNA TGTGCCAGCAGCCCCGGGACGAGGCAGGAGACCCAGTACTTC. It encodes CASSPGTRQETQYF. The variable domain in full, completed from reference TRBV2 and TRBJ2-5, reads EPEVTQTPSHQVTQMGQEVILRCVPISNHLYFYWYRQILGQKVEFLVSFYNNEISEKSEIFDDQFSVERPDGSNFTLKIRSTKLEDSAMYFCASSPGTRQETQYFGPGTRLLVL.

The chain has TRBV9 and TRBJ2-6; TRBD1 matches 8 bases. V shed 3 bases and J 13 bases; nucleotides not matched to a gene: 6. CDR1 is SGDLS and CDR2 is YYNGEE in the germline V gene. The CDR3 is 13 amino acids. The CDR3 DNA reads TGTGCCAGCAGCGCCGGGACAGGCCTGGTCCTGACTTTC. It encodes CASSAGTGLVLTF.

The chain is built from TRBV4-1 and TRBJ2-5, with unresolved D. The CDR3 is made up of 13 amino acids. Germline assignment: CDR1 MGHRA and CDR2 YSYEKL. V was trimmed by 4 bases and J by 4 bases, leaving 10 bases between them. The DNA of the CDR3 is TGCGCCAGCAGCCCTTGGGTGGCAGAGACCCAGTACTTC. Translating it yields CASSPWVAETQYF.

At least ten counts were recorded for this clonotype. This chain uses TRBV30 with TRBJ2-7; 8 nucleotides match TRBD1. J was trimmed by 0 bases and V by 3 bases; bases with no gene match: 4. The CDR3 sequence is 14 residues long. The V gene's germline CDR1 is GTSNPN and CDR2 SVGIG (reference sequence). The CDR3 is CAWRGTGRSYEQYF. In DNA form, the CDR3 reads TGTGCCTGGAGGGGGACAGGCCGCTCCTACGAGCAGTACTTC.

This clonotype has ten or more counts. The rearrangement uses TRBV7-3 and TRBJ1-5; D is undetermined. V gave up 2 bases and J gave up 6 bases, with 2 bases separating them. The germline gives CDR1 SGHTA, CDR2 FQGTGA. This CDR3 comprises 11 residues. CDR3 in DNA: TGTGCCAGCAGCTTACTTCAGCCCCAGCATTTT. It is translated as CASSLLQPQHF.

The chain recombines TRBV27 with TRBJ1-1; 8 nucleotides match TRBD1. This CDR3 has 15 residues. Germline CDR1 MNHEY, CDR2 SMNVEV (reference sequence). With V trimmed by 2 bases and J by 5 bases, 7 bases remained unmatched. The CDR3 spells CASSLQGAEGTEAFF. The DNA of the CDR3 is TGTGCCAGCAGTTTACAGGGGGCGGAAGGGACTGAAGCTTTCTTT.

The chain carries TRBV11-2 and TRBJ1-6; tentatively, D is TRBD1 (5 bases). The germline gives CDR1 SGHAT, CDR2 FQNNGV. The V end lost 6 bases, the J end lost 10 bases, and 13 bases lay between the germline ends. This CDR3 has 13 residues. The chain's CDR3 is CASRLGGNSPLHF. The CDR3 DNA reads TGTGCCAGCAGATTGGGGGGGAACTCACCCCTCCACTTT.

This clonotype was detected many times. The J gene is TRBJ2-2, the V gene TRBV12-3 or TRBV12-4; possible D gene TRBD1, 6 bases. The CDR3 length is 16 residues. V was clipped by 4 bases and J by 0 bases, with 12 bases between them. The CDR3 sequence: CASSSGQISNTGELFF. The CDR3 nucleotides are TGTGCCAGCAGTTCCGGACAGATATCGAACACCGGGGAGCTGTTTTTT.

This clonotype was picked up a small number of times. The rearrangement uses TRBV10-1 and TRBJ1-5; D remains ambiguous. This CDR3 is built from 12 residues. V shed 4 bases and J shed 6 bases, with 7 bases lying between them. Germline V CDR1 and CDR2: WNHNN, SYGVQD (reference sequence). CDR3 nucleotides: TGCGCCAGCAGTGCTAACGGTCAGCCCCAGCATTTT. This translates into CASSANGQPQHF.

V is TRBV10-3 and J is TRBJ2-3, with 10 bases lining up with TRBD2. Unmatched junction bases numbered 5, after V lost 3 bases and J lost 5 bases. Germline CDR1 and CDR2: ENHRY and SYGVKD. The CDR3 consists of 15 residues. The CDR3 protein is CAISEGTSVGDTQYF. For the CDR3, the DNA is TGTGCCATCAGTGAAGGGACTAGCGTTGGAGATACGCAGTATTTT.

In this sample, this clonotype turned up many times. The V gene is TRBV28, the J gene TRBJ2-7, with a tentative D call TRBD1 (6 bases). V was trimmed by 10 bases and J by 3 bases, leaving 22 bases between them. The CDR3 has 15 amino acids. Germline loops: CDR1 MDHEN, CDR2 SYDVKM. The CDR3 region is CATLPQGSSDYEQYF. For the CDR3, the DNA is TGTGCCACCTTACCACAGGGTTCCTCCGACTACGAGCAGTACTTC.

This clonotype has a handful of counts. This rearrangement joins TRBV19 to TRBJ1-6; 7 nucleotides agree with TRBD1. There are 13 residues in the CDR3. The V gene end was trimmed by 6 bases and the J gene end by 8 bases; junction bases not matched to a gene: 4. Germline CDR1 LNHDA, CDR2 SQIVND (reference sequence). Here the CDR3 DNA reads TGTGCCAGTAGATTGGACAGGTATTCACCCCTCCACTTT. This encodes CASRLDRYSPLHF.

At least ten counts were recorded for this clonotype. The chain links TRBV27 to TRBJ2-1; 10 bases match TRBD2. Germline V lookup: CDR1 MNHEY, CDR2 SMNVEV (reference sequence). The CDR3 extends over 17 amino acids. V lost 6 bases, J lost 2 bases, and 10 bases stayed unmatched. CDR3 sequence (DNA): TGTGCCAGCAGAACATTCCTAGCGGGAGCAACCTACAATGAGCAGTTCTTC. This codes for CASRTFLAGATYNEQFF.

There are many counts of this clonotype. The chain employs TRBV5-4 and TRBJ2-1; D uncertain. This CDR3 comprises 12 residues. Germline assignment: CDR1 SGHNT and CDR2 YYREEE (reference sequence). Trimming took off 4 bases at V and 4 bases at J, with 6 bases between the two ends. As DNA, the CDR3 is TGTGCCAGCAGCCACGGGTACAATGAGCAGTTCTTC. This gives the protein CASSHGYNEQFF.